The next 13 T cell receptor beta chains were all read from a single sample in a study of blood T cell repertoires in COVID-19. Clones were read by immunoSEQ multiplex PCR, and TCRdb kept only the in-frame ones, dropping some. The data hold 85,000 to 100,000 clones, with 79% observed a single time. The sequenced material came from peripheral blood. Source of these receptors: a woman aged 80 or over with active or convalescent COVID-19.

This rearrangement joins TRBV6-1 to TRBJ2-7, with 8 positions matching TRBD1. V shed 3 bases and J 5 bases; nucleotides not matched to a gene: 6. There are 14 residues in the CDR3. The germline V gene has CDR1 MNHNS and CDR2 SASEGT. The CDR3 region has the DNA TGTGCCAGCAGTGAGTACAGGGGGGCGAACGAGCAGTACTTC. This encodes CASSEYRGANEQYF.

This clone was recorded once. The CDR3 DNA is TGCGCCAGCAGCCAAGAGACACCTATTTATGGCTACACCTTC. It encodes CASSQETPIYGYTF. The rearrangement joins TRBV4-1 to TRBJ1-2; D remains unclear. Trimming stripped 0 bases from V and 5 bases from J, with 10 bases between. This CDR3 is 14 amino acids long. CDR1 is MGHRA and CDR2 is YSYEKL in the germline V gene.

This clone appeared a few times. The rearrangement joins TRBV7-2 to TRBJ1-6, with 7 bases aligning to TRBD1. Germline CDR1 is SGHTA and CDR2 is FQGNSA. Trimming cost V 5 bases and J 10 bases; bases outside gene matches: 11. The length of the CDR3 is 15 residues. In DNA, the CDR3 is TGTGCCAGCAGCCCCGACGGGAGGGGGCTATCACCCCTCCACTTT. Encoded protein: CASSPDGRGLSPLHF.

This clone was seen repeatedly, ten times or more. CDR3 coding DNA: TGTGCCAGCATCGGGGGGGGACCTAAAAGGAATGAGCAGTTCTTC. It is translated as CASIGGGPKRNEQFF. The rearrangement links TRBV21-1 to TRBJ2-1; TRBD2 is taken as the D call from the table, unchecked against the DNA. TRBV21-1 has pseudogene status. The CDR3 is made up of 15 amino acids.

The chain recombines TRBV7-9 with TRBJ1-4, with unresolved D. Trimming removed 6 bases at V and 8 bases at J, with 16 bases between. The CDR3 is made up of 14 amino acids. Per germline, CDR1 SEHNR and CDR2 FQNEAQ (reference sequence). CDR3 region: CASSNDMVEEKLFF. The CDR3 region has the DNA TGTGCCAGCAGTAATGACATGGTAGAGGAAAAACTGTTTTTT. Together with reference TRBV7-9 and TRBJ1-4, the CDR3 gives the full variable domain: DTGVSQNPRHKITKRGQNVTFRCDPISEHNRLYWYRQTLGQGPEFLTYFQNEAQLEKSRLLSDRFSAERPKGSFSTLEIQRTEQGDSAMYLCASSNDMVEEKLFFGSGTQLSVL.

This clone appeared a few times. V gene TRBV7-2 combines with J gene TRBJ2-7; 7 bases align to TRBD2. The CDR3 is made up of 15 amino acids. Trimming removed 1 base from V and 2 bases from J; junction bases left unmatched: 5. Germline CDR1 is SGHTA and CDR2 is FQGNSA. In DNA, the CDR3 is TGTGCCAGCAGCTTAGGCGGGAGCGCTCCCTACGAGCAGTACTTC. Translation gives CASSLGGSAPYEQYF.

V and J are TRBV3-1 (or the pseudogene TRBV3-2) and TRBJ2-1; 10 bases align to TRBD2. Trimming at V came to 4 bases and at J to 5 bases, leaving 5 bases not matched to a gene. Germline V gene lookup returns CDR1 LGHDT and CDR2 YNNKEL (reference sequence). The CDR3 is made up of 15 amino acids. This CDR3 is CASSRLLAGDNEQFF. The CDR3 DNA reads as TGTGCCAGCAGCCGCTTGCTAGCGGGGGACAATGAGCAGTTCTTC.

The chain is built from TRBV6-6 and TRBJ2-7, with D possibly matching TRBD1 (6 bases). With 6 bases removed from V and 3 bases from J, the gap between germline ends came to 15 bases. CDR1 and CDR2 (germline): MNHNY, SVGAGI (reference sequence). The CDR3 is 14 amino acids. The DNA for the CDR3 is TGTGCCAGCAGCTTCACCGGGACATACTACGAGCAGTACTTC. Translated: CASSFTGTYYEQYF.

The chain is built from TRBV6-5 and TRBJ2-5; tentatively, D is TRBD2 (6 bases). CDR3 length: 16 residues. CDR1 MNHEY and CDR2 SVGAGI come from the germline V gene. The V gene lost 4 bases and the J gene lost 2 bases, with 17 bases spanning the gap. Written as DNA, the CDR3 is TGTGCCAGCAGTTGGGGGAGGACGGTCGAACAAGAGACCCAGTACTTC. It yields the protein CASSWGRTVEQETQYF.

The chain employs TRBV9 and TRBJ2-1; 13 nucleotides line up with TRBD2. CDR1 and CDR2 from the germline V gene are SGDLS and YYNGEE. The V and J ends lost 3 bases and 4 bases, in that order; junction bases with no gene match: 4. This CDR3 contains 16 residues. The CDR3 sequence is CASSAGGLAGYNEQFF. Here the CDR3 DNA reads TGTGCCAGCAGCGCCGGGGGACTAGCGGGGTACAATGAGCAGTTCTTC.

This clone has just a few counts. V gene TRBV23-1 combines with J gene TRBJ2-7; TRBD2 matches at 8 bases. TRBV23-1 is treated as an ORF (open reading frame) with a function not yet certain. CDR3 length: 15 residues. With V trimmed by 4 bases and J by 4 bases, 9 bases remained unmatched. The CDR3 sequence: CASSLHEREIYEQYF. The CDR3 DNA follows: TGCGCCAGCAGTCTCCACGAGCGGGAGATTTACGAGCAGTACTTC.

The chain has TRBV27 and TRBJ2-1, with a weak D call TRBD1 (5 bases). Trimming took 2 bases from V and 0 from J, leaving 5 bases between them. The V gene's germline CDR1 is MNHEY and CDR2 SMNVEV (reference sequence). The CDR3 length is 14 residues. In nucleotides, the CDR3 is TGTGCCAGCAGTTTACAGGGCTCCTACAATGAGCAGTTCTTC. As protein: CASSLQGSYNEQFF.

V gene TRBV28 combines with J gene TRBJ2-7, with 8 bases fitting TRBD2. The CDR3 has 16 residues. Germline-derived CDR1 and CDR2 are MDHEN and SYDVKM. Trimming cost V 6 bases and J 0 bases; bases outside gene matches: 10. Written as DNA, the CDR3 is TGTGCCAGCAGCTCTCCGGGGGGGGCGAGCTCCTACGAGCAGTACTTC. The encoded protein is CASSSPGGASSYEQYF.